The 7 T cell receptor beta chains presented below share a single source sample, sequenced in a study of siplizumab effects on memory and regulatory T cells. Produced via immunoSEQ multiplex PCR; TCRdb's table is partial and in-frame only. Counted here are some 100,000 clones, around 90% occurring once; the ten biggest clones make up roughly 2.8%. Material for sequencing was CD4+ T cells sorted from blood. These receptors were collected from a human donor in good health. Some clones in this sample may be carry-over from other donors' samples.

The gene calls are TRBV19 and TRBJ2-7; 10 nucleotides line up with TRBD2. This CDR3 has 15 amino acids. Germline trimming cut 5 bases from V and 3 bases from J; bases unmatched to any gene: 7. Germline CDR1 LNHDA, CDR2 SQIVND (reference sequence). The CDR3 loop is CASSGRAGGFYEQYF. The CDR3 region has the DNA TGTGCCAGTAGTGGCCGAGCGGGAGGGTTCTACGAGCAGTACTTC.

This clone turned up a few times. The chain is built from TRBV4-2 and TRBJ2-5; 10 nucleotides line up with TRBD2. This CDR3 is built from 17 residues. Per germline, CDR1 LGHNA and CDR2 YNFKEQ. V gave up 0 bases and J gave up 4 bases; unmatched junction bases: 8. This CDR3 reads CASSQDPPASGRETQYF. CDR3 bases: TGTGCCAGCAGCCAAGATCCCCCCGCTAGCGGGAGAGAGACCCAGTACTTC.

The rearrangement joins TRBV5-5 to TRBJ1-1, with 8 bases that match TRBD1. Trimming at V came to 2 bases and at J to 1 base, leaving 10 bases not matched to a gene. The germline CDR1 and CDR2 sequences are SGHKS and YYEKEE (reference sequence). The CDR3 consists of 17 residues. The CDR3 here is CASSFRGRVSPNTEAFF. In nucleotides, the CDR3 is TGTGCCAGCAGCTTCAGGGGGCGCGTTTCTCCGAACACTGAAGCTTTCTTT. The variable domain in full, completed from reference TRBV5-5 and TRBJ1-1, reads DAGVTQSPTHLIKTRGQQVTLRCSPISGHKSVSWYQQVLGQGPQFIFQYYEKEERGRGNFPDRFSARQFPNYSSELNVNALLLGDSALYLCASSFRGRVSPNTEAFFGQGTRLTVV.

V usage is TRBV11-2 and J usage is TRBJ2-1; D remains unclear. The germline V gene has CDR1 SGHAT and CDR2 FQNNGV. Trimming removed 0 bases at V and 10 bases at J, with 10 bases between. The CDR3 covers 13 residues. This CDR3 reads CASSLESYGEQFF. The CDR3 bases are TGTGCCAGCAGCTTAGAGTCATACGGGGAGCAGTTCTTC.

CDR3 loop: CASSALSGANVLTF. CDR3 sequence (DNA): TGTGCCAGCAGTGCTCTGTCTGGGGCCAACGTCCTGACTTTC. This rearrangement joins TRBV6-4 to TRBJ2-6; D is unclear. The germline V gene has CDR1 MRHNA and CDR2 SNTAGT. CDR3 length equals 14 residues. The V end was cut by 4 bases, the J end by 1 base, with 5 bases between.

The gene calls are TRBV7-2 and TRBJ2-3; D is unresolved. The CDR3 totals 13 residues. The germline V and J ends were trimmed by 5 bases and 9 bases, with 15 bases remaining between them. CDR1 and CDR2 from the germline V gene are SGHTA and FQGNSA. The CDR3 region has the DNA TGTGCCAGCAGCCCAGGCGGCGTAATCACGCAGTATTTT. As protein: CASSPGGVITQYF.

This clone was seen only a few times. The chain uses TRBV2 and TRBJ1-3; D is possibly TRBD1 (5 bases). Between the trimmed V and J ends, which lost 11 bases and 3 bases, there was a span of 11 bases. This CDR3 region has 12 residues. Germline V gene data show CDR1 as SNHLY and CDR2 as FYNNEI. The CDR3 bases are TGTGCCCGAAAAGGGGATGGAAACACCATATATTTT. It codes for CARKGDGNTIYF.